A selection of T cell receptor beta chains follows, all from one sample in a study of monozygotic twins with inflammatory bowel disease. TCRdb re-called the 5' RACE reads, yielding one record per CDR3 amino acid sequence without DNA. This sample contains more than 300,000 distinct CDR3 sequences. The sequenced sample consisted of blood. These receptors originate from a human donor with ulcerative colitis or Crohn's disease, or a healthy co-twin of an affected twin (not recorded which). Both conserved end residues are part of each CDR3.

v_gene	j_gene	CDR3aa
TRBV21-1	TRBJ2-7	CASTWKLGLAGEKDPEQYF
TRBV7-9	TRBJ1-5	CASSLGQVNQPQHF
TRBV20-1	TRBJ2-3	CSARQGRTDTQYF
TRBV4-3	TRBJ2-1	CASSLEDFGWEFNNEQFF
TRBV5-1	TRBJ2-1	CASFGDRGRGYRSYNEQFF
TRBV9	TRBJ2-3	CASSDRVVDTQYF
TRBV5-1	TRBJ2-7	CASSYGTGGYEQYF
TRBV28	TRBJ1-5	CASITHNQPQHF
TRBV12-3/TRBV12-4	TRBJ2-3	CASDNRDKCYYLTDTQYF
TRBV7-2	TRBJ2-4	CASSLISTSGLKNIQYF
TRBV4-2	TRBJ2-1	CASSQDQGYNEQFF
TRBV13	TRBJ2-7	CASSLGDSSYEQYF
TRBV7-8	TRBJ2-3	CASSARLAGGPNTQYF
TRBV7-2	TRBJ1-2	CASSLGPSSYTF
TRBV6-2/TRBV6-3	TRBJ2-3	CASKRTDTQYF
TRBV12-3/TRBV12-4	TRBJ1-1	CASSFRSKNTEAFF
TRBV27	TRBJ2-7	CASGLAGGEQYF
TRBV24-1	TRBJ2-5	CATSDTTGGKTQYF
TRBV25-1	TRBJ2-1	CASSETNLAGDEQFF
TRBV5-4	TRBJ1-2	CASSSVRDSINYGYTF
TRBV18	TRBJ2-3	CASSPVVGDTQYF
TRBV12-3/TRBV12-4	TRBJ2-3	CASRPWVGDTDTQYF
TRBV12-3/TRBV12-4	TRBJ2-7	CASNVGQLLGSYEQYF
TRBV18	TRBJ1-3	CASSPLGTLSGNTIYF
TRBV29-1	TRBJ2-2	CSVLKWGTGELFF
TRBV15	TRBJ2-7	CATSRDSGQGTREQYF
TRBV5-1	TRBJ2-5	CASSSQVLGRKETQYF
TRBV5-1	TRBJ1-5	CASSPSGASNQPQHF
TRBV3-1	TRBJ2-2	CASSQRVGELFF
TRBV4-3	TRBJ2-7	CASSQVDRGPRYF
TRBV9	TRBJ2-3	CASSVRPELSTDTQYF
TRBV23-1	TRBJ1-5	CASSQEVKKTNQPQHF